This TCR beta chain was documented in a study of T cells in Graves' hyperthyroidism and ophthalmopathy (dated by TCRdb to the late 2010s). In terms of the full investigation: Peripheral blood samples were taken at the time of initial diagnosis, prior to any treatment. To identify TCR V-J signatures that set the groups apart, the researchers used a discovery cohort of more than 95 patients, made up of some 41 with Graves' ophthalmopathy and some 60 with stable Graves' hyperthyroidism. Prospective prediction of ophthalmopathy was tested in an independent validation cohort of 18 to 20 hyperthyroidism patients and roughly 16 patients who later progressed to ophthalmopathy. The approximately 95 discovery patients were divided at random into training and test sets in a 7:3 ratio. In six Graves' hyperthyroidism patients, the study also compared T-cell repertoires from thyroid tissue with T-cell repertoires from blood. Once sampling was done, hyperthyroidism patients were given methimazole at a starting dose of 30 mg daily, whereas ophthalmopathy patients were given high-dose intravenous methylprednisolone. The paper reports TCR Vbeta CDR3 sequencing of over 130 peripheral blood samples: over 40 ophthalmopathy, fewer than 85 hyperthyroidism and 17 progressor patients.

Overall study results and their limits: In cross-validation, a model built on a 13 V-J signature told ophthalmopathy apart from stable hyperthyroidism with over 85% sensitivity and around 84% specificity, and in testing the same model reached 80%/75%. In validation, the model predicted progression to ophthalmopathy with approximately 71% sensitivity and roughly 72% specificity, a median of about six months before onset. No statistical method was used to set the sample size in advance, and investigators knew the group allocation. Blood samples also contained most of the expanded thyroid clonotypes (frequency above 0.001), which suggests that blood repertoires may reflect thyroid immune responses.

Regarding this clonotype: This receptor's antigen is unknown. One base away lies a much larger clone, so this may be a sequencing read error.

The TCR beta CDR3 regions were amplified from the RNA transcripts. A first-round RT-PCR of the TCR CDR3 used the HTBI primer set with the Qiagen OneStep RT-PCR kit. Libraries were constructed in a second round of multiplex PCR, after which size selection and purification were carried out. Paired-end sequencing of the libraries was performed with 100 bp reads on an Illumina HiSeq2000. The authors' analysis ran thus. SOAPnuke was used to process the raw data, with reads discarded if the reads contained adapters or uncalled bases, had a mean Phred below 15, or lacked an exact constant-primer or identifier match. High-quality paired reads were merged with COPE v1.2.5, and unique nucleotide sequences were defined as clonotypes. Clonotypes were aligned to IMGT TRBV, TRBD and TRBJ reference segments using MiTCR v1.1. Analysis was restricted to V-J combinations with a frequency above 0.0001, which covered about 99% of repertoires. The TCS score was defined as the ratio of F50 (clonal expansion) to E x V (chaos), calculated using BLOSUM62-based TCRdist between CDR3 peptides within each V-J. Welch's t-statistics and random forest reduced approximately 520 V-J features to roughly 13, which were used in a naive Bayes classifier (R e1071). Starting from the raw public reads, TCRdb applied fastp trimming at Q25, assembled clones with MiXCR and retained in-frame beta chains. CDR3 protein duplicates are merged, each entry listing the most common genes and DNA. These V and J calls rely on TCRdb rather than the paper's analysis. This sample lists 550,000 to 600,000 distinct CDR3 sequences; 14% were detected once. The ten largest account for 7.1% of the sample.

From V the trimming removes 5 bases and from J it removes 6 bases, while the gene matches leave 3 bases of the junction unaccounted for. The CDR3 holds 13 amino acids from the cysteine to the phenylalanine. Of all the DNA, just the CDR3 is kept, 39 bases in frame from base 1. CDR1 and CDR2, per the germline V gene (reference sequence), are LNHDA and SQIVND. In the ophthalmopathy patients, disease was moderately to severely active, with a Clinical Activity Score of 3 or more, a NOSPECS grade of 4 or more, and a duration of less than 3 months. Any patient with an uncontrolled infection, another autoimmune disease, pregnancy or lactation was excluded. Diagnoses were established on the basis of clinical symptoms, serum thyroxine and TRAb, thyroid ultrasound, and orbital computed tomography. PBMCs were isolated from more than 9 ml of fresh peripheral blood by Ficoll-Paque density gradient centrifugation. Trizol reagent was used to extract total RNA, and RNA quality was then checked on an Agilent 2100 Bioanalyzer.

The chain is encoded by TRBV19 joined to TRBJ1-2; the central 10 bases match TRBD1. This TCR came from a woman under 30 with Graves' ophthalmopathy. The sequenced sample was blood. The DNA sequence is TGTGCCAGTAGTTCGGACAGGGGGAATGGCTACACCTTC. Protein translation: CASSSDRGNGYTF.